These 11 T cell receptor beta chains came from one sample sequenced in a study of T cell repertoires in cytomegalovirus infection (dated by TCRdb to about 2019). Sequencing took place on an Illumina HiSeq 1500. The public reads were reanalyzed by TCRdb: fastp trimming at Q25, MiXCR alignment, in-frame beta chains only. For every CDR3 protein sequence, its rows merge into one entry that carries the most common genes and DNA. Counted in this sample were 200,000 or so distinct CDR3 sequences; roughly 19% of them appeared once. Clones ranked in the top ten supply less than 3.5% of the sample. Sequencing input: PBMCs. The receptors stem from a human donor in good health (CMV status not recorded). Some clones in this sample may be carry-over from other donors' samples.

The chain couples TRBV25-1 to TRBJ1-2; 7 bases agree with TRBD1. Germline trimming cut 2 bases from V and 4 bases from J; bases unmatched to any gene: 4. CDR1 MGHDK and CDR2 SYGVNS come from the germline V gene. This CDR3 is 14 amino acids long. The CDR3 reads CASSENRGTYGYTF. CDR3 coding DNA: TGTGCCAGCAGTGAAAACAGGGGTACCTATGGCTACACCTTC.

This clonotype was observed a handful of times. The V and J genes are TRBV7-9 and TRBJ2-1, with 11 bases lining up with TRBD2. Germline V CDR1 and CDR2: SEHNR, FQNEAQ (reference sequence). The CDR3 extends over 15 amino acids. V lost 5 bases to trimming and J lost 8 bases; unmatched junction nucleotides: 8. In nucleotides, the CDR3 is TGTGCCAGCAGCCCACTAGCGGGAGAAGCCGATGAGCAGTTCTTC. Amino acids: CASSPLAGEADEQFF.

V and J are TRBV14 and TRBJ1-6, with D perhaps TRBD1 (5 bases). From germline, CDR1 is SGHDN and CDR2 FVKESK. The germline V and J ends were trimmed by 4 bases and 11 bases, with 12 bases remaining between them. The CDR3 length is 13 residues. CDR3 nucleotides: TGTGCCAGCAGCCCCGGTGGGGGGGCACCCCTCCACTTT. Amino acid sequence: CASSPGGGAPLHF.

The CDR3, as DNA: TGTGCCAGTAGCTTCCAACGGGGATCCGGTAACTATGGCTACACCTTC. Protein sequence: CASSFQRGSGNYGYTF. V usage is TRBV19 and J usage is TRBJ1-2; D gene ambiguous. Germline V gene lookup returns CDR1 LNHDA and CDR2 SQIVND (reference sequence). The CDR3 is 16 residues long. V lost 6 bases to trimming and J lost 1 base, with 18 bases between them.

This clonotype has at least ten counts. The chain combines TRBV6-1 with TRBJ2-1, with 13 bases identical to TRBD2. V lost 6 bases, J lost 4 bases, and 15 bases stayed unmatched. This CDR3 has 19 amino acids. Germline V gives CDR1 MNHNS, CDR2 SASEGT. The CDR3 DNA follows: TGTGCCAGCAGGGGACCACTAGCGGGAGGGCCGTCGTCATACAATGAGCAGTTCTTC. Encoded protein: CASRGPLAGGPSSYNEQFF.

This clonotype turned up a few times. The genes are TRBV5-1 and TRBJ1-1; unclear D gene. Trimming stripped 1 base from V and 0 bases from J, with 10 bases between. CDR3 length: 15 amino acids. CDR1 and CDR2 from the germline V gene are SGHRS and YFSETQ. The CDR3: CASSLQTNMNTEAFF. The CDR3 DNA reads as TGCGCCAGCAGCTTGCAAACAAATATGAACACTGAAGCTTTCTTT.

This clonotype was observed a few times. The CDR3 DNA follows: TGTGCCAGCAGTTACTCCAGGGGGCCGGACAATGAGCAGTTCTTC. It encodes CASSYSRGPDNEQFF. V usage is TRBV6-6 and J usage is TRBJ2-1, with 8 bases fitting TRBD1. CDR1 and CDR2 from the germline V gene are MNHNY and SVGAGI (reference sequence). J gave up 5 bases and V 0 bases, and 3 bases lay outside the gene matches. The CDR3 has 15 amino acids.

The chain combines TRBV27 with TRBJ2-1; 9 nucleotides agree with TRBD2. The germline gives CDR1 MNHEY, CDR2 SMNVEV (reference sequence). J gave up 6 bases and V 0 bases, and 9 bases lay outside the gene matches. The CDR3 has 17 amino acids. The CDR3 coding sequence is TGTGCCAGCAGTTTATCCGTAAGCGGGAGGTTGGGCAATGAGCAGTTCTTC. It is translated as CASSLSVSGRLGNEQFF.

Remarks on this clonotype: Just one base apart from a much larger clone, this may be a read error. V gene TRBV7-3 combines with J gene TRBJ1-2; 9 bases fit TRBD1. CDR1 and CDR2 from the germline V gene are SGHTA and FQGTGA. The CDR3 is 16 residues long. J lost 9 bases, V lost 4 bases, and 15 bases had no gene match. DNA of the CDR3: TGTGCCAGCAGCTCGACAGGGGGGCGAAACTTTCATCGCTACACCTTC. Encoded protein: CASSSTGGRNFHRYTF.

In this sample, this clonotype turned up a few times. The chain has TRBV20-1 and TRBJ1-5, with TRBD1 as a possible D gene (5 bases). This CDR3 has 14 residues. V was clipped by 5 bases and J by 3 bases, with 14 bases between them. Germline CDR1 and CDR2: DFQATT and SNEGSKA (reference sequence). The CDR3 DNA reads as TGCAGTGCTCTGTCAGGGACCGCCAATCAGCCCCAGCATTTT. It yields the protein CSALSGTANQPQHF.

This clonotype was seen only a few times. The CDR3 loop is CASSPQGSMNTEAFF. As DNA, the CDR3 is TGTGCCAGCTCACCACAAGGGAGCATGAACACTGAAGCTTTCTTT. The chain employs TRBV18 and TRBJ1-1; D call uncertain. The CDR3 consists of 15 residues. Germline assignment: CDR1 KGHSH and CDR2 LQKENI. The ends were cut back, 1 base at V and 0 bases at J, with 9 bases in the middle.